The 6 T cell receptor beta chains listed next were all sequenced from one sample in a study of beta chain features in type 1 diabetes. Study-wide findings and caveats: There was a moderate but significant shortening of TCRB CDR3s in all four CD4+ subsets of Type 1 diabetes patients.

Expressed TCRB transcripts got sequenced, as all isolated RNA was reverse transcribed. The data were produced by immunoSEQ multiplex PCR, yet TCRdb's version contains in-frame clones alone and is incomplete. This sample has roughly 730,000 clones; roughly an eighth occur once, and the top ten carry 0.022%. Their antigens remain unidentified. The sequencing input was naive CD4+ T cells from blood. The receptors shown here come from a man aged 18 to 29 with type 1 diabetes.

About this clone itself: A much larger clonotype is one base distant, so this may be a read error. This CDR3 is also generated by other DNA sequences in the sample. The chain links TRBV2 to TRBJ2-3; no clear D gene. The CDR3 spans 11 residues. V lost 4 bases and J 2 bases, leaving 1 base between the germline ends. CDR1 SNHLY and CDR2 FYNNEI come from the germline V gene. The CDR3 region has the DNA TGTGCCAGCAGTGTCACAGATACGCAGTATTTT. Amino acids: CASSVTDTQYF.

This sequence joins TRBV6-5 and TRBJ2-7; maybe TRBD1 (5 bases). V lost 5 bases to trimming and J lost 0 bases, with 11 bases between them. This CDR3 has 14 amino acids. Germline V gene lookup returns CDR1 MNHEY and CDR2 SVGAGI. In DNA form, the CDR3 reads TGTGCCAGCAGTCCTGGGGCCTCCTCCTACGAGCAGTACTTC. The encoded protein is CASSPGASSYEQYF.

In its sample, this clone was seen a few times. The CDR3 here is CACIPVGTAMNTEAFF. The CDR3 DNA is TGTGCCTGCATACCTGTGGGGACGGCAATGAACACTGAAGCTTTCTTT. The V call is TRBV30, the J call TRBJ1-1; D is possibly TRBD1 (5 bases). The length of the CDR3 is 16 residues. Germline loops: CDR1 GTSNPN, CDR2 SVGIG (reference sequence). V dropped 6 bases and J dropped 0 bases, with 20 bases sitting between them.

The CDR3 DNA sequence: TGTGCCAGCAGCCCCGAAGCTAGCGGGTGGATACAAGAGACCCAGTACTTC. Its translation is CASSPEASGWIQETQYF. The J gene is TRBJ2-5, the V gene TRBV9, with 8 bases aligning to TRBD2. The J segment lost 2 bases and the V segment lost 4 bases, leaving 13 bases of the junction unmatched. The CDR3 totals 17 residues. Per germline, CDR1 SGDLS and CDR2 YYNGEE. The full variable domain, with the rest looked up from reference TRBV9 and TRBJ2-5, is DSGVTQTPKHLITATGQRVTLRCSPRSGDLSVYWYQQSLDQGLQFLIQYYNGEERAKGNILERFSAQQFPDLHSELNLSSLELGDSALYFCASSPEASGWIQETQYFGPGTRLLVL.

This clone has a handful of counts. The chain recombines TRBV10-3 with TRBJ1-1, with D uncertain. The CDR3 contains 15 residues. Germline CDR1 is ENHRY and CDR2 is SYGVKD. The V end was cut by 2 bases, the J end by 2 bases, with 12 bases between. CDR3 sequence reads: CAISELPGSNTEAFF. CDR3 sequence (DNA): TGTGCCATCAGTGAGCTCCCCGGCAGTAACACTGAAGCTTTCTTT.

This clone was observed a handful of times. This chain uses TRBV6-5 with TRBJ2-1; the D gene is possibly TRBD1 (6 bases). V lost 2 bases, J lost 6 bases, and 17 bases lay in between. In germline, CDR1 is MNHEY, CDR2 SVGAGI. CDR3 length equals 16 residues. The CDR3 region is CASSYTSTGPLNEQFF. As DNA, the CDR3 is TGTGCCAGCAGTTACACCTCGACAGGTCCTCTCAATGAGCAGTTCTTC.